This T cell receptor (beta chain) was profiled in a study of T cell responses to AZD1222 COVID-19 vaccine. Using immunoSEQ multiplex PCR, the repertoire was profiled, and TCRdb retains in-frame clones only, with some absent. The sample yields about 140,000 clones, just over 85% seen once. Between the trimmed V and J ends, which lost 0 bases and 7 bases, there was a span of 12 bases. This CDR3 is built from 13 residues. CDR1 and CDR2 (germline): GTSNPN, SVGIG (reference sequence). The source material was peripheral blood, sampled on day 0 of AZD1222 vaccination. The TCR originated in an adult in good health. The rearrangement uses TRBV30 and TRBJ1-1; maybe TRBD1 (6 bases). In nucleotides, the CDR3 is TGTGCCTGGAGTGTAGTAGGGGGGGGTGAAGCTTTCTTT. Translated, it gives CAWSVVGGGEAFF.